The 28 T cell receptor beta chains given below trace back to one sample, sequenced in a study of blood T cell repertoires in COVID-19. Libraries were prepared by immunoSEQ multiplex PCR; TCRdb keeps only in-frame clonotypes and omits some of them. The sample lists 250,000 or so clones, around 80% seen once, with 3% to 4% in the top ten. What was sequenced was peripheral blood. The receptors were gathered from a woman between 18 and 29 years old with acute or convalescent COVID-19.

This chain joins TRBV9 and TRBJ1-2; 9 bases map to TRBD1. Germline CDR1 and CDR2: SGDLS and YYNGEE. V was pared by 4 bases and J by 4 bases, with 8 bases of the junction left unmatched. This CDR3 region has 15 residues. This CDR3 is CASSPYADRGYGYTF. The DNA for the CDR3 is TGTGCCAGCAGCCCCTATGCGGACAGGGGCTATGGCTACACCTTC.

CDR3 nucleotide sequence: TGTGCCAGTAGTATGAGGACAGGGAGTATCATCTCTGGAAACACCATATATTTT. Protein product: CASSMRTGSIISGNTIYF. V gene TRBV19 combines with J gene TRBJ1-3; the match to TRBD1 covers 8 bases. This CDR3 has 18 residues. Per germline, CDR1 LNHDA and CDR2 SQIVND (reference sequence). J lost 0 bases, V lost 3 bases, and 10 bases had no gene match. The variable domain in full, with the rest retrieved from reference TRBV19 and TRBJ1-3, is DGGITQSPKYLFRKEGQNVTLSCEQNLNHDAMYWYRQDPGQGLRLIYYSQIVNDFQKGDIAEGYSVSREKKESFPLTVTSAQKNPTAFYLCASSMRTGSIISGNTIYFGEGSWLTVV.

The CDR3 spells CASSPGLGGQETQYF. The CDR3 DNA sequence: TGTGCCAGCAGCCCGGGACTAGGGGGGCAAGAGACCCAGTACTTC. The gene calls are TRBV7-3 and TRBJ2-5, with 8 bases that match TRBD2. This CDR3 has 15 amino acids. CDR1 and CDR2 from the germline V gene are SGHTA and FQGTGA. V was pared by 5 bases and J by 2 bases, with 7 bases of the junction left unmatched.

V gene TRBV15 combines with J gene TRBJ2-5; 8 nucleotides agree with TRBD2. The CDR3 consists of 17 residues. After removal of 0 bases from V and 2 bases from J, the junction contained 8 bases not matched to a gene. Germline V lookup: CDR1 LNHNV, CDR2 YYDKDF (reference sequence). CDR3 nucleotide sequence: TGTGCCACCAGCAGAGATCATCCCGGGAGGGGGCAAGAGACCCAGTACTTC. Translation gives CATSRDHPGRGQETQYF.

This rearrangement joins TRBV24-1 to TRBJ2-5; D might be TRBD1 (5 bases). CDR1 and CDR2 from the germline V gene are KGHDR and SFDVKD. V was clipped by 2 bases and J by 5 bases, with 8 bases between them. There are 13 residues in the CDR3. Here the CDR3 DNA reads TGTGCCACCAGTGATTCGAACAGGGAGACCCAGTACTTC. Its translation is CATSDSNRETQYF.

V is TRBV19 and J is TRBJ1-5; a weak D match, TRBD1 (6 bases). With 7 bases removed from V and 6 bases from J, the gap between germline ends came to 13 bases. Looked up from germline, CDR1 is LNHDA and CDR2 is SQIVND (reference sequence). The CDR3 is 13 amino acids. CDR3 nucleotides: TGTGCCAGTACCGAAGGGGGGGGTCAGCCCCAGCATTTT. Its translation is CASTEGGGQPQHF.

The rearrangement uses TRBV28 and TRBJ1-5; a possible D gene is TRBD1 (6 bases). Looked up from germline, CDR1 is MDHEN and CDR2 is SYDVKM. The CDR3 is 15 residues long. Trimming cost V 3 bases and J 2 bases, with 11 bases left between them. The CDR3 sequence: CASSFSGGGNQPQHF. CDR3 nucleotides: TGTGCCAGCAGTTTTTCTGGGGGCGGCAATCAGCCCCAGCATTTT.

The V and J genes are TRBV9 and TRBJ2-7; a weak D match, TRBD2 (5 bases). Trimming removed 4 bases at V and 6 bases at J, with 17 bases between. The CDR3 extends over 14 amino acids. The germline V gene has CDR1 SGDLS and CDR2 YYNGEE. The CDR3 sequence is CASSPRLGRGEQYF. CDR3 bases: TGTGCCAGCAGCCCTCGCCTAGGTCGGGGCGAGCAGTACTTC.

This clone was detected a few times. CDR3 residues: CASSRLAGGMHTQYF. In DNA form, the CDR3 reads TGTGCCAGCAGCCGACTAGCGGGAGGGATGCATACGCAGTATTTT. V usage is TRBV6-4 and J usage is TRBJ2-3, with 14 bases lining up with TRBD2. Trimming removed 6 bases from V and 7 bases from J; junction bases left unmatched: 6. CDR3 length equals 15 residues. Germline V gene data show CDR1 as MRHNA and CDR2 as SNTAGT.

In this sample, this clone turned up a few times. The chain is built from TRBV19 and TRBJ1-2; possible D gene TRBD1, 6 bases. CDR3 size: 16 residues. Trimming pared 0 bases from V and 3 bases from J, leaving 14 bases between. Looked up from germline, CDR1 is LNHDA and CDR2 is SQIVND (reference sequence). CDR3 sequence reads: CASSIEGQSFYYGYTF. Written as DNA, the CDR3 is TGTGCCAGTAGTATAGAAGGACAGTCTTTCTACTATGGCTACACCTTC.

The chain recombines TRBV18 with TRBJ2-1; 7 bases match TRBD1. V was clipped by 5 bases and J by 4 bases; unmatched bases: 2. This CDR3 is 13 amino acids long. CDR1 and CDR2 from the germline V gene are KGHSH and LQKENI. CDR3 DNA sequence: TGTGCCAGCTCATGGGACAGTTACAATGAGCAGTTCTTC. As protein: CASSWDSYNEQFF.

V is TRBV12-3 or TRBV12-4 and J is TRBJ2-2; the match to TRBD2 covers 12 bases. This CDR3 has 12 residues. The CDR3 region is CSSGRASGELFF. The DNA of the CDR3 is TGTTCTAGCGGGAGGGCCTCCGGGGAGCTGTTTTTT.

Details on this clone: Germline and junction disagree at one end, which may indicate a read error. This chain connects TRBV5-1 to TRBJ1-2, with no clear D. The germline gives CDR1 SGHRS, CDR2 YFSETQ. This CDR3 has 15 amino acids. The CDR3, as DNA: TGCGCCAGCCAAGCTTGGGAAGGGATGGACTATGACTACACCTTC. It specifies CASQAWEGMDYDYTF.

The CDR3 is CASSQARGDQETQYF. CDR3 DNA: TGTGCCAGCAGCCAAGCGCGGGGGGACCAAGAGACCCAGTACTTC. The rearrangement joins TRBV3-1 (or the pseudogene TRBV3-2) to TRBJ2-5; TRBD2 aligns across 8 bases. This CDR3 has 15 amino acids. Losses at the gene ends were 1 base for V and 0 bases for J; bases not matched to a gene: 1. In germline, CDR1 is LGHDT, CDR2 YNNKEL (reference sequence).

The CDR3 bases are TGTGCCAGCAGCTCGACTAGCGGGAGTACGGACACCGGGGAGCTGTTTTTT. It translates to CASSSTSGSTDTGELFF. The chain uses TRBV7-3 and TRBJ2-2; TRBD2 matches 12 bases. The CDR3 sequence is 17 residues long. J lost 3 bases, V lost 4 bases, and 6 bases had no gene match. Germline lookup yields CDR1 SGHTA and CDR2 FQGTGA.

This clone was detected only once. The rearrangement uses TRBV6-2 or TRBV6-3 and TRBJ1-6, with a possible D match to TRBD1 (5 bases). From germline, CDR1 is MNHEY and CDR2 SVGEGT. The CDR3 is 13 amino acids. V shed 4 bases and J shed 9 bases, with 10 bases lying between them. CDR3 sequence reads: CASSSIRVSPLHF. In DNA form, the CDR3 reads TGTGCCAGCAGTTCCATCAGGGTTTCACCCCTCCACTTT.

The rearrangement uses TRBV21-1 and TRBJ2-7; TRBD1 reflects the table's D call only, with no check against the DNA. TRBV21-1 corresponds to a pseudogene. The CDR3 has 14 amino acids. CDR3: CASSRDRGSYEQYF. CDR3 nucleotide sequence: TGTGCCAGCAGCCGGGACAGGGGCTCCTACGAGCAGTACTTC.

This chain joins TRBV27 and TRBJ1-2; 8 bases line up with TRBD1. The V gene's germline CDR1 is MNHEY and CDR2 SMNVEV (reference sequence). J lost 2 bases, V lost 3 bases, and 2 bases had no gene match. The CDR3 spans 14 residues. CDR3 loop: CASSFGDRNYGYTF. The CDR3 DNA reads as TGTGCCAGCAGTTTTGGGGACAGGAACTATGGCTACACCTTC.

The CDR3 coding sequence is TGTGCCAGCAGCCCAGGACAACCACGAGGAGAGACCCAGTACTTC. Translated, it gives CASSPGQPRGETQYF. The chain couples TRBV7-6 to TRBJ2-5, with D perhaps TRBD1 (5 bases). CDR1 is SGHVS, CDR2 FNYEAQ, per germline. CDR3 length: 15 residues. Deletions cut 5 bases from V and 4 bases from J, with 17 bases between.

The chain employs TRBV27 and TRBJ2-3; TRBD2 matches 15 bases. The V and J ends lost 4 bases and 9 bases, in that order; junction bases with no gene match: 11. The CDR3 runs to 17 residues. The germline CDR1 and CDR2 sequences are MNHEY and SMNVEV (reference sequence). CDR3 region: CASSSWGTSGRLVTQYF. In DNA, the CDR3 is TGTGCCAGCAGTTCATGGGGGACTAGCGGGAGGCTGGTGACGCAGTATTTT.

The rearrangement links TRBV6-2 or TRBV6-3 to TRBJ1-1, with 7 bases aligning to TRBD1. CDR1 is MNHEY and CDR2 is SVGEGT in the germline V gene. The CDR3 is 14 amino acids. V trimming: 4 bases; J trimming: 4 bases; junction bases outside the gene matches: 6. The CDR3 loop reads CASSLNRGSTEAFF. CDR3 DNA sequence: TGTGCCAGCAGTTTAAACAGGGGTAGCACTGAAGCTTTCTTT.

The rearrangement links TRBV11-1 to TRBJ1-1; D is unresolved. Germline CDR1 and CDR2: SGHAT and FQDESV (reference sequence). The CDR3 extends over 13 amino acids. V lost 4 bases, J lost 0 bases, and 6 bases lay in between. The CDR3 region is CASSSGMNTEAFF. CDR3 bases: TGTGCCAGCAGCTCGGGTATGAACACTGAAGCTTTCTTT.

The rearrangement links TRBV13 to TRBJ2-1, with TRBD2 matching over 8 bases. Losses at the gene ends were 5 bases for V and 3 bases for J; bases not matched to a gene: 6. The germline gives CDR1 PRHDT, CDR2 FYEKMQ (reference sequence). This CDR3 region has 15 residues. This chain's CDR3 is CASSPGLEIYNEQFF. DNA for the CDR3: TGTGCCAGCAGCCCGGGACTAGAGATCTACAATGAGCAGTTCTTC.

The chain combines TRBV10-2 with TRBJ1-1; D is perhaps TRBD1 (6 bases). There are 12 residues in the CDR3. V lost 2 bases to trimming and J lost 7 bases, with 8 bases between them. In germline, CDR1 is WSHSY, CDR2 SAAADI. The CDR3 DNA sequence: TGCGCCAGCAGTGAGGGGGGCGGTGAAGCTTTCTTT. Translation: CASSEGGGEAFF.

The chain carries TRBV27 and TRBJ1-1; possible D gene TRBD1, 6 bases. V was trimmed by 6 bases and J by 4 bases, leaving 12 bases between them. Per the germline V gene, CDR1 is MNHEY and CDR2 is SMNVEV (reference sequence). The CDR3 is 13 amino acids. CDR3 protein: CASRSGGPTEAFF. DNA of the CDR3: TGTGCCAGCAGAAGCGGGGGCCCCACTGAAGCTTTCTTT.

The chain joins TRBV30 to TRBJ2-1; TRBD2 agrees at 11 bases. Germline V gene lookup returns CDR1 GTSNPN and CDR2 SVGIG (reference sequence). There are 16 residues in the CDR3. The V gene end was trimmed by 4 bases and the J gene end by 3 bases; junction bases not matched to a gene: 8. CDR3: CAWTFSGTSGYNEQFF. DNA of the CDR3: TGTGCCTGGACTTTCTCCGGGACTAGCGGCTACAATGAGCAGTTCTTC.

In its sample, this clone was seen once. The J gene is TRBJ1-4, the V gene TRBV30; 10 bases are a match to TRBD1. The trim removed 1 base at V and 6 bases at J, leaving 2 bases unmatched. Per the germline V gene, CDR1 is GTSNPN and CDR2 is SVGIG (reference sequence). The CDR3 length is 14 residues. The chain's CDR3 is CAWSAGTGDEKLFF. CDR3 nucleotide sequence: TGTGCCTGGAGTGCCGGGACAGGGGATGAAAAACTGTTTTTT.

The rearrangement uses TRBV27 and TRBJ1-2, with a weak D call TRBD1 (6 bases). Trimming removed 0 bases from V and 14 bases from J, with 19 bases in between. The CDR3 is 14 residues long. Germline V gene sequence: CDR1 MNHEY, CDR2 SMNVEV (reference sequence). The CDR3 DNA is TGTGCCAGCAGTTTATCGGGTACATCAGGGGATGGGACCTTC. It encodes CASSLSGTSGDGTF.